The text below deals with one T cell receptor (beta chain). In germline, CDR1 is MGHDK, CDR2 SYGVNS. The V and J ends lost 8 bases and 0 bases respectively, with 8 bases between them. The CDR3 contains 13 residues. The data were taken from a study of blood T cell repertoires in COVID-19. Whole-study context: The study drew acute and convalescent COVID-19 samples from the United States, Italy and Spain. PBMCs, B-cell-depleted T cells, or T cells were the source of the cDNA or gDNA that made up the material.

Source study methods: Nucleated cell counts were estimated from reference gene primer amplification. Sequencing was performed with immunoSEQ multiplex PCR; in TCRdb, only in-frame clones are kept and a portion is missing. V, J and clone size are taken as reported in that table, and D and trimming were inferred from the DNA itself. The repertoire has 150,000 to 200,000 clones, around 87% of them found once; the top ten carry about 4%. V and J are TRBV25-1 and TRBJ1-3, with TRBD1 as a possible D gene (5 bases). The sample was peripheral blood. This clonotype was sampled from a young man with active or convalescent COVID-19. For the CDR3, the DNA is TGTGCCAGCGCAGGGAACTCTGGAAACACCATATATTTT. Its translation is CASAGNSGNTIYF.